This T cell receptor beta chain emerged from a study of shared clonotypes between healthy human individuals (dated by TCRdb to the early 2020s). About the investigation overall: The cohort comprised two women and a few men aged 18 to 49 years. To increase sequencing depth and limit assay-specific biases, different laboratories used diverse techniques to prepare libraries and sequence TCR repertoires. The study deeply sequenced blood TCR repertoires of five healthy adults to estimate repertoire size and the extent of clonotype sharing between individuals. For each donor, CD4 naive and CD4 memory were each given three plates, CD8 naive was given two plates, and CD8 memory was given one plate. Between about 0.94 and 10 billion PBMCs per donor were obtained by leukapheresis. Results the study describes overall, beyond this receptor: Clonotypes shared by all four sorted-subset donors showed higher generation probabilities than non-shared clonotypes. Only blood was sampled, and tissue TCR repertoires likely differ from those in blood. Pairwise subsampling led to the expectation that sequencing depth would affect the degree of clonotype sharing among donors. The genetic and exposure-history diversity represented was limited by the small number of donors. Sharing across a few donors was observed for about 5% of naive CD4, over 3% of naive CD8, 2.3% of memory CD4, and around 0.4% of memory CD8 clonotypes. Incomplete sequencing was indicated by rarefaction of sorted-subset datasets, despite the large sequencing depth. Naive subsets generally had larger estimated clonotype richness than memory subsets.

Details on this clone: Its binding antigen is unknown. Per-nucleotide qualities are absent, and no much larger clonotype sits a single base away.

TCR CDR3 regions were amplified from genomic DNA by multiplex PCR using the deep immunoSEQ assay. Extracted genomic DNA from each cell subset was distributed evenly across all wells of several immunoSEQ 96-well plates, and each plate was treated as a replicate. For sorted subsets, approximately 210 ng of genomic DNA, equivalent to 25,000 to 35,000 T cell genomes, went into each replicate PCR. Purified libraries were measured with a Qubit 3.0 fluorometer, size-checked on a Bioanalyzer 2100, and measured again with the KAPA Library Quantification kit. Every immunoSEQ 96-well plate was sequenced on a separate single-read 150-cycle Illumina NextSeq 550 flow cell. From the authors' description of their analysis: Because the immunoSEQ output held only junctional sequences and lacked quality scores, the filtering could not match the filtering applied to full-length reads. Sequences were annotated with PyIR, a Python wrapper for IgBLAST v1.9, and V/J genes and CDR3 were assigned using IMGT germline references. Reads were removed for weak V/J assignments (E-value above 1e-6), missing CDR3, stop codons, out-of-frame junctions, or ambiguous translated residues. V3J clonotypes were defined by identical inferred V gene, J gene, and CDR3 amino acid sequence. To compute the percentage overlap between repertoires, the number of shared unique clonotypes was divided by the size of the smaller repertoire. RTK rarefaction, the Chao1 estimator, and Recon v2.1 estimates of unobserved clonotypes were used to assess repertoire richness. OLGA was used to compute generation probabilities for all TCRbeta clonotypes that the gDNA method yielded from a handful of donors. Imported from immuneACCESS, the table was reduced by TCRdb to in-frame sequences with V and J called. These copies leave out some clones; in studies compared against another copy, an unresolved V gene accounts for under half, and the cause of the remainder is not known. V, J and clone size reflect that table, while D and trimming were determined from the DNA. Within this sample are approximately 2.4 million clones, with approximately 96% of them counted one time only. Clones ranked in the top ten supply around 0.13% of the sample.

V drops 7 bases and J drops 10 bases, leaving 20 bases in between. Taken from the germline V gene, the CDR1 and CDR2 loops are ENHRY and SYGVKD. Including the terminal cysteine and phenylalanine, the CDR3 comprises 14 residues. CDR3 DNA is the only sequence kept; it has 42 bases, read in frame from the first base. The donors were healthy, HIV-negative adults with no recently reported acute infections or vaccinations. Every donor was a Caucasian adult living in Nashville, Tennessee, USA. CD4+ T cells were enriched by magnetic negative selection; naive cells were then positively selected on CD45RA, and the negative fraction formed the memory subset. Blood was obtained by leukapheresis, after which PBMCs were separated by Ficoll-Histopaque density gradient centrifugation and cryopreserved in liquid nitrogen vapor phase. Analytical flow cytometry was used to check the purity and quantity of every magnetically sorted T cell population. Genomic DNA was isolated from each sorted fraction and quantified by UV absorbance on a Nanodrop 2000c.

The chain is assembled from TRBV10-3 and TRBJ2-1; the D gene lacks a confident call. Sequencing was done on a sample of naive CD4+ T cells sorted from blood. This sample's cell subset or site label indicates: CD45RA+ positively selected. The sequence was obtained from a man aged 18 to 30 in good health. The DNA sequence is TGTGCCATCATGCAGCTTTCCCCTTTTGGGGAGCAGTTCTTC. Its amino acids are CAIMQLSPFGEQFF.